These 2 T cell receptor beta chains were sequenced from one sample in a study of technical replicates of blood from several donors. The assay was immunoSEQ multiplex PCR, and TCRdb's table has in-frame clones only and misses some. The sample consists of about 12,000 clones, 70% to 90% of them appearing once. Sample: PBMCs. Receptors originate from a human donor in good health.

The chain couples TRBV5-1 to TRBJ1-3; D is unclear. The ends were cut back, 0 bases at V and 0 bases at J, with 10 bases in the middle. Germline V lookup: CDR1 SGHRS, CDR2 YFSETQ. This CDR3 region has 16 residues. This CDR3 is CASSLAAGISGNTIYF. DNA for the CDR3: TGCGCCAGCAGCTTGGCGGCGGGGATCTCTGGAAACACCATATATTTT. Together with reference TRBV5-1 and TRBJ1-3, the CDR3 gives the full variable domain: KAGVTQTPRYLIKTRGQQVTLSCSPISGHRSVSWYQQTPGQGLQFLFEYFSETQRNKGNFPGRFSGRQFSNSRSEMNVSTLELGDSALYLCASSLAAGISGNTIYFGEGSWLTVV.

This sequence joins TRBV4-1 and TRBJ1-3, with D maybe TRBD1 (6 bases). Trimming removed 4 bases from V and 2 bases from J, with 12 bases in between. Germline loops: CDR1 MGHRA, CDR2 YSYEKL. The CDR3 spans 15 residues. The CDR3 here is CASSREGVAGNTIYF. In DNA form, the CDR3 reads TGCGCCAGCAGCCGGGAGGGGGTCGCTGGAAACACCATATATTTT.